The 21 T cell receptor beta chains in this list originate from one sample, sequenced in a study of blood T cell repertoires in COVID-19. The repertoire was sequenced with immunoSEQ multiplex PCR; TCRdb's copy has only in-frame clones and lacks some. The sample holds around 270,000 clones, 65% to 85% seen once. Sequenced: peripheral blood. The receptors were sampled from a middle-aged woman who had recovered from COVID-19.

This CDR3 reads CASSRQGTGNQPQHF. CDR3 bases: TGTGCCAGCAGTCGACAGGGTACGGGGAATCAGCCCCAGCATTTT. This sequence joins TRBV28 and TRBJ1-5, with TRBD1 matching over 7 bases. Trimming removed 5 bases from V and 4 bases from J; junction bases left unmatched: 8. The CDR3 loop spans 15 amino acids. The germline V gene encodes CDR1 MDHEN and CDR2 SYDVKM.

The chain uses TRBV13 and TRBJ2-4, with no clear D. The CDR3 runs to 15 residues. Germline V CDR1 and CDR2: PRHDT, FYEKMQ (reference sequence). V dropped 0 bases and J dropped 0 bases, with 6 bases sitting between them. As DNA, the CDR3 is TGTGCCAGCAGCTTAGGCCCCTTAGCCAAAAACATTCAGTACTTC. This translates into CASSLGPLAKNIQYF.

V usage is TRBV7-9 and J usage is TRBJ2-7; 12 nucleotides line up with TRBD1. Germline V CDR1 and CDR2: SEHNR, FQNEAQ (reference sequence). Unmatched junction bases numbered 8, after V lost 5 bases and J lost 3 bases. This CDR3 spans 16 amino acids. The CDR3 spells CASSHSGTGGGYEQYF. CDR3 nucleotides: TGTGCCAGCAGCCACTCCGGGACAGGGGGCGGCTACGAGCAGTACTTC.

The V and J genes are TRBV6-5 and TRBJ1-4; a weak D match, TRBD1 (5 bases). V dropped 10 bases and J dropped 8 bases, with 20 bases sitting between them. Germline lookup yields CDR1 MNHEY and CDR2 SVGAGI. CDR3 length: 14 residues. The CDR3: CATGYGGALEKLFF. CDR3 coding DNA: TGTGCCACAGGTTACGGGGGTGCTTTGGAAAAACTGTTTTTT.

This chain uses TRBV5-1 with TRBJ2-6; D gene ambiguous. The CDR3 totals 15 residues. Per germline, CDR1 SGHRS and CDR2 YFSETQ. V lost 1 base, J lost 1 base, and 6 bases lay in between. This CDR3 reads CASSLSQSGANVLTF. The CDR3 DNA reads TGCGCCAGCAGCTTGTCCCAGTCTGGGGCCAACGTCCTGACTTTC. Variable domain in full (rest from reference TRBV5-1 and TRBJ2-6): KAGVTQTPRYLIKTRGQQVTLSCSPISGHRSVSWYQQTPGQGLQFLFEYFSETQRNKGNFPGRFSGRQFSNSRSEMNVSTLELGDSALYLCASSLSQSGANVLTFGAGSRLTVL.

The chain has TRBV28 and TRBJ1-4; TRBD1 might be the D (5 bases). The V and J ends lost 4 bases and 0 bases respectively, with 9 bases between them. The CDR3 is 15 residues long. From germline, CDR1 is MDHEN and CDR2 SYDVKM. CDR3 region: CASSSRTTTNEKLFF. DNA for the CDR3: TGTGCCAGCAGTTCAAGGACAACAACTAATGAAAAACTGTTTTTT.

The gene calls are TRBV28 and TRBJ1-1; the D is unclear. Looked up from germline, CDR1 is MDHEN and CDR2 is SYDVKM. The germline V and J ends were trimmed by 6 bases and 4 bases, with 12 bases remaining between them. This CDR3 spans 13 amino acids. This CDR3 reads CASREGQVTEAFF. DNA of the CDR3: TGTGCCAGCAGAGAGGGTCAGGTCACTGAAGCTTTCTTT.

This clone has a single count. The chain has TRBV28 and TRBJ2-5; perhaps TRBD1 as D (6 bases). Germline V gene lookup returns CDR1 MDHEN and CDR2 SYDVKM. The V end lost 5 bases, the J end lost 0 bases, and 19 bases lay between the germline ends. The CDR3 contains 17 residues. Here the CDR3 reads CASSHRRQARNQETQYF. CDR3 coding DNA: TGTGCCAGCAGTCACCGGCGACAGGCGCGCAACCAAGAGACCCAGTACTTC.

The chain employs TRBV9 and TRBJ1-3; D might be TRBD1 (6 bases). The V end was cut by 0 bases, the J end by 1 base, with 11 bases between. This CDR3 has 16 residues. Germline V lookup: CDR1 SGDLS, CDR2 YYNGEE. In DNA, the CDR3 is TGTGCCAGCAGCGTAGGTGGACAGCGTTCTGGAAACACCATATATTTT. Translation gives CASSVGGQRSGNTIYF.

CDR3 loop: CASSLGSGTGGQEQYF. The CDR3 bases are TGTGCCAGCAGCTTAGGGTCGGGGACAGGGGGCCAAGAGCAGTACTTC. The chain joins TRBV7-9 to TRBJ2-7; 12 positions agree with TRBD1. V gave up 1 base and J gave up 7 bases; unmatched junction bases: 8. Looked up from germline, CDR1 is SEHNR and CDR2 is FQNEAQ (reference sequence). The CDR3 loop spans 16 amino acids.

The chain's CDR3 is CAWSRKGGMIEAFF. CDR3 coding DNA: TGTGCCTGGAGTCGGAAGGGGGGGATGATTGAAGCTTTCTTT. The rearrangement links TRBV30 to TRBJ1-1, with a tentative D call TRBD1 (6 bases). This CDR3 comprises 14 residues. The germline gives CDR1 GTSNPN, CDR2 SVGIG (reference sequence). The V and J ends lost 2 bases and 7 bases respectively, with 17 bases between them.

The rearrangement joins TRBV19 to TRBJ2-2, with D possibly TRBD2 on 5 matching bases. The CDR3 runs 12 residues. The V end was cut by 8 bases, the J end by 3 bases, with 7 bases between. CDR1 LNHDA and CDR2 SQIVND come from the germline V gene (reference sequence). In nucleotides, the CDR3 is TGTGCCAGTTGGGGAGACACCGGGGAGCTGTTTTTT. It is translated as CASWGDTGELFF.

The V call is TRBV19, the J call TRBJ2-3; 10 bases match TRBD1. There are 16 residues in the CDR3. V trimming: 3 bases; J trimming: 5 bases; junction bases outside the gene matches: 8. CDR1 and CDR2 (germline): LNHDA, SQIVND (reference sequence). For the CDR3, the DNA is TGTGCCAGTAGTATGGCTGACAGGGGGCGAGGAGATACGCAGTATTTT. It encodes CASSMADRGRGDTQYF.

In its sample, this clone was seen once. The chain couples TRBV6-5 to TRBJ1-2; TRBD1 matches at 8 bases. Trimming removed 5 bases from V and 5 bases from J; junction bases left unmatched: 7. In germline, CDR1 is MNHEY, CDR2 SVGAGI. This CDR3 contains 14 residues. The CDR3 loop is CASSPGTGPYGYTF. The CDR3 DNA sequence: TGTGCCAGCAGTCCCGGGACAGGCCCTTATGGCTACACCTTC.

The chain is built from TRBV9 and TRBJ1-1; D perhaps matches TRBD1 (6 bases). The CDR3 sequence is 15 residues long. Germline V gene lookup returns CDR1 SGDLS and CDR2 YYNGEE. With 4 bases removed from V and 4 bases from J, the gap between germline ends came to 17 bases. The CDR3 DNA sequence: TGTGCCAGCAGCAAAGGACAGTCTACCGCCACTGAAGCTTTCTTT. Translated: CASSKGQSTATEAFF.

The chain combines TRBV10-3 with TRBJ2-3; possible D gene TRBD2, 5 bases. V was cut by 7 bases and J by 4 bases, with 12 bases left in between. Germline CDR1 is ENHRY and CDR2 is SYGVKD. CDR3 length: 13 residues. As DNA, the CDR3 is TGTGCCATCACCAGCGGTTATTCAGATACGCAGTATTTT. Residues: CAITSGYSDTQYF.

This chain connects TRBV2 to TRBJ1-5; D remains unclear. Germline CDR1 SNHLY, CDR2 FYNNEI. The length of the CDR3 is 13 residues. Trimming removed 5 bases at V and 3 bases at J, with 8 bases between. The CDR3: CASSTDLNQPQHF. In nucleotides, the CDR3 is TGTGCCAGCAGTACAGACCTCAATCAGCCCCAGCATTTT.

In its sample, this clone was seen a few times. Within the sample, other DNA sequences also encode this same CDR3. This chain connects TRBV9 to TRBJ1-1; D not certain. V was trimmed by 0 bases and J by 1 base, leaving 4 bases between them. From germline, CDR1 is SGDLS and CDR2 YYNGEE. This CDR3 contains 13 residues. The CDR3 protein is CASSVAGNTEAFF. The CDR3 DNA follows: TGTGCCAGCAGCGTAGCCGGGAACACTGAAGCTTTCTTT. Looking up the rest from reference TRBV9 and TRBJ1-1 gives the full variable domain: DSGVTQTPKHLITATGQRVTLRCSPRSGDLSVYWYQQSLDQGLQFLIQYYNGEERAKGNILERFSAQQFPDLHSELNLSSLELGDSALYFCASSVAGNTEAFFGQGTRLTVV.

V is TRBV5-4 and J is TRBJ2-2, with 12 bases aligning to TRBD2. The CDR3 contains 18 residues. The germline V gene has CDR1 SGHNT and CDR2 YYREEE (reference sequence). V was clipped by 0 bases and J by 0 bases; unmatched bases: 3. As DNA, the CDR3 is TGTGCCAGCAGCTTGGGGCCTAGCGGGGGGGCGAACACCGGGGAGCTGTTTTTT. Amino acids: CASSLGPSGGANTGELFF.

The chain carries TRBV7-2 and TRBJ1-1; a weak D match, TRBD1 (5 bases). This CDR3 spans 14 amino acids. The V gene lost 3 bases and the J gene lost 1 base, with 9 bases spanning the gap. CDR1 and CDR2 (germline): SGHTA, FQGNSA. CDR3 sequence: CASSFGRENTEAFF. CDR3 nucleotides: TGTGCCAGCAGCTTTGGCAGGGAGAACACTGAAGCTTTCTTT.

The gene calls are TRBV24-1 and TRBJ2-5, with a weak D call TRBD2 (7 bases). There are 15 residues in the CDR3. Germline V CDR1 and CDR2: KGHDR, SFDVKD. Deletions cut 4 bases from V and 1 base from J, with 12 bases between. The CDR3 loop is CATSDPGGLQETQYF. The CDR3 nucleotides read TGTGCCACCAGTGACCCGGGGGGCCTCCAAGAGACCCAGTACTTC.